The rows below give T cell receptor beta chains drawn from one sample of a study of OX40 agonist ivuxolimab in advanced cancers. The table came from immunoSEQ multiplex PCR; TCRdb's copy has only in-frame clones and leaves some out. Of about 26,000 clones listed, more than 75% are singletons. This sample comprised CD4+ or CD8+ T cells sorted from blood, obtained in a trial of the OX40 agonist ivuxolimab. All receptors derive from an adult with an advanced solid tumor such as melanoma, head and neck, liver or kidney cancer. Both conserved end residues are part of each CDR3. D genes are given only for firm matches. Size values are once, few and many counts, or a class for expanded clones, and some rows have none.

V gene,J gene,clone size,CDR3 length,D gene,CDR3 protein,CDR3 DNA
TRBV5-8,TRBJ2-2,.,15,TRBD1,CASSTDRGLHGELFF,TGTGCCAGCAGCACTGACAGGGGGCTGCACGGGGAGCTGTTTTTT
TRBV7-3,TRBJ2-7,.,13,.,CASSYAHGYEQYF,TGTGCCAGCAGCTACGCCCATGGCTACGAGCAGTACTTC
TRBV29-1,TRBJ2-7,few,11,.,CSVPDPQERYF,TGCAGCGTTCCGGATCCCCAGGAGCGGTACTTC
TRBV10-2,TRBJ1-5,.,14,.,CASSAQASNQPQHF,TGCGCCAGCAGTGCTCAGGCCAGCAATCAGCCCCAGCATTTT
TRBV7-9,TRBJ1-3,.,15,.,CTSSPPGSSGNTIYF,TGTACCAGCAGCCCCCCGGGGAGCTCTGGAAACACCATATATTTT
TRBV2,TRBJ1-1,.,12,.,CAGRILNTEAFF,TGTGCCGGGAGGATATTGAACACTGAAGCTTTCTTT
TRBV28,TRBJ1-1,.,13,.,CASSLGKYYEAFF,TGTGCCAGCAGTTTGGGGAAATACTATGAGGCTTTCTTT
TRBV4-1,TRBJ2-1,.,14,TRBD1,CASSQGDRKNEQFF,TGCGCCAGCAGCCAAGGGGACAGAAAAAATGAGCAGTTCTTC
TRBV15,TRBJ1-1,.,15,.,CATSRGELLNTEAFF,TGTGCCACCAGCAGAGGAGAGCTTTTGAACACTGAAGCTTTCTTT
TRBV5-3,TRBJ2-7,.,18,.,CARSQCAGLQGRNYEQYF,TGTGCCAGAAGCCAATGTGCGGGATTACAGGGGAGGAATTACGAGCAGTACTTC